This T cell receptor beta chain was obtained from a study of T cell repertoires in cytomegalovirus infection. Overall study findings and caveats: HLA-C-restricted TCR beta clonotypes specific for CMV led the ex vivo response.

This clonotype was recorded at least ten times. Its matching antigen is unknown. TCRdb reprocessed the reads via MiXCR and lists one record per CDR3 protein. This table has about 260,000 distinct CDR3 sequences, around 13% appearing once. In germline, CDR1 is MNHNS, CDR2 SASEGT. J lost 1 base, V lost 5 bases, and 8 bases had no gene match. The CDR3 is 16 amino acids. This receptor was obtained from a human donor in good health (CMV status not recorded). Some clones in this sample may be carry-over from other donors' samples. The chain has TRBV6-1 and TRBJ2-1; TRBD1 matches 7 bases. The source material was PBMCs. This CDR3 reads CASSSETGVSYNEQFF. Written as DNA, the CDR3 is TGTGCCAGCAGTTCAGAAACAGGGGTATCCTACAATGAGCAGTTCTTC.